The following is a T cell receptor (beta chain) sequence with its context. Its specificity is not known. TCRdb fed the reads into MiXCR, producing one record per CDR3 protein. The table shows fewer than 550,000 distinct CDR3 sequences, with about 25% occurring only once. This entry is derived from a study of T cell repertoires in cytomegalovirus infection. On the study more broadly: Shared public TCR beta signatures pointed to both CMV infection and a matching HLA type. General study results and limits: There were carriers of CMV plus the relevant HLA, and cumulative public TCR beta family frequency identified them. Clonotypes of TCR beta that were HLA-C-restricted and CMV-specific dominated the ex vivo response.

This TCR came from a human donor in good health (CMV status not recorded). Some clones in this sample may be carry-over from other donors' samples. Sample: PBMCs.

CDR3 sequence reads: CASSIQGRTVEGGYTF. In nucleotides, the CDR3 is TGCGCCAGCAGCATACAGGGACGGACGGTTGAGGGGGGCTACACCTTC. The rearrangement joins TRBV5-1 to TRBJ1-2, with a tentative D call TRBD1 (6 bases). Germline lookup yields CDR1 SGHRS and CDR2 YFSETQ. Trimming stripped 4 bases from V and 8 bases from J, with 24 bases between. This CDR3 spans 16 amino acids.